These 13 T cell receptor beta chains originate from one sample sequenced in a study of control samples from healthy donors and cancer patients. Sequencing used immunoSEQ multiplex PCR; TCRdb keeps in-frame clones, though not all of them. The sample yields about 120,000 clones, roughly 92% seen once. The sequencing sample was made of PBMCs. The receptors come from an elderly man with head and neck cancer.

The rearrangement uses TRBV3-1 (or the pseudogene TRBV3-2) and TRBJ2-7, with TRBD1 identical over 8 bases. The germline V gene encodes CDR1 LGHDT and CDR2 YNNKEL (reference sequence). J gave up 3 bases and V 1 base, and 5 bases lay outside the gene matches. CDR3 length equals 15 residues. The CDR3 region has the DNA TGTGCCAGCAGCCAAGGAACAGGGGGTTACTACGAGCAGTACTTC. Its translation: CASSQGTGGYYEQYF.

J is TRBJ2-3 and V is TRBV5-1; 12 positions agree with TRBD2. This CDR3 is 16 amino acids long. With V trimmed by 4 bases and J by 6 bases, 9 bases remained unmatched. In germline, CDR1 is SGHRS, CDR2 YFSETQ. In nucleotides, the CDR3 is TGCGCCAGCAGCCCGGGGACTAGCGGGCTAGTTGATACGCAGTATTTT. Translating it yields CASSPGTSGLVDTQYF.

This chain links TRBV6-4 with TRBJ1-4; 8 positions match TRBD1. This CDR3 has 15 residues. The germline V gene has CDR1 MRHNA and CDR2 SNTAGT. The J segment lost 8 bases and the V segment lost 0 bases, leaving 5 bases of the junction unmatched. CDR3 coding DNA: TGTGCCAGCAGTGACTCGAAGGCAGGGGGCGAAAAACTGTTTTTT. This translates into CASSDSKAGGEKLFF.

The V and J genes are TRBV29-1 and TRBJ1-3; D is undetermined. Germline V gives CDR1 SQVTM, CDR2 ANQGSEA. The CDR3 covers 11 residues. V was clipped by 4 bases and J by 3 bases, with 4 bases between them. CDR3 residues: CSVVFGNTIYF. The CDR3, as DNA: TGCAGCGTTGTTTTTGGAAACACCATATATTTT.

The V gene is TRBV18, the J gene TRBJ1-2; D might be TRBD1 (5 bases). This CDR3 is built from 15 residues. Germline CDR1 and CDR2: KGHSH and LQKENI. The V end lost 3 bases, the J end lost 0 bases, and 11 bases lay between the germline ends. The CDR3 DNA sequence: TGTGCCAGCTCACCTTTGGAGGGGCCTAACTATGGCTACACCTTC. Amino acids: CASSPLEGPNYGYTF.

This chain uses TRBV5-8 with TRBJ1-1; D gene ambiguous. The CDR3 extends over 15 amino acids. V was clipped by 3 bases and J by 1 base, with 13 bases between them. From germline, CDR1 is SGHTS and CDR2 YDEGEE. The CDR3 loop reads CASSSLFSANTEAFF. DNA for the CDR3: TGTGCCAGCAGCTCCCTATTTTCTGCGAACACTGAAGCTTTCTTT.

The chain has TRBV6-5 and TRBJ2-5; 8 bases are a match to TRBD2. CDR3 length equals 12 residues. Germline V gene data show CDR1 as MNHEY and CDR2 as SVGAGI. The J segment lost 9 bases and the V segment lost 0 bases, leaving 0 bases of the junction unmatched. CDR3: CASSYSAGAQYF. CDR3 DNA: TGTGCCAGCAGTTACTCAGCGGGGGCCCAGTACTTC.

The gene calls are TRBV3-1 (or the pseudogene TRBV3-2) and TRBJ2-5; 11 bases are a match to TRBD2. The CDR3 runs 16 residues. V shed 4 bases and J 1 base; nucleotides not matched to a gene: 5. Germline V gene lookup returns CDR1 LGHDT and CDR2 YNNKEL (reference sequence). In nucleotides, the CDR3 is TGTGCCAGCAGCCCCTTACTAGCGGGAGCCCAAGAGACCCAGTACTTC. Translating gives CASSPLLAGAQETQYF.

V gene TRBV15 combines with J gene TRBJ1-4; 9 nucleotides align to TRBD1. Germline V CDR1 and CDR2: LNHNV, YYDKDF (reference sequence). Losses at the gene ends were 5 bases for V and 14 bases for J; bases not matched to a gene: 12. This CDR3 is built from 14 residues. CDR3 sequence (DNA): TGTGCCACCAGCCTAGACCATGGACAGGGGAGGCTGTTTTTT. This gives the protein CATSLDHGQGRLFF. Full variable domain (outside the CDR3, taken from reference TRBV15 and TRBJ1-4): DAMVIQNPRYQVTQFGKPVTLSCSQTLNHNVMYWYQQKSSQAPKLLFHYYDKDFNNEADTPDNFQSRRPNTSFCFLDIRSPGLGDTAMYLCATSLDHGQGRLFFGSGTQLSVL.

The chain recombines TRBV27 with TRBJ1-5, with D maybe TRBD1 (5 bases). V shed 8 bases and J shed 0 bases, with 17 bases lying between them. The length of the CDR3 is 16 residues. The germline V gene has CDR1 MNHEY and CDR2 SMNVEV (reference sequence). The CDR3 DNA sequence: TGTGCCAGCGGCAGAAGAGGGGATTATAGCAATCAGCCCCAGCATTTT. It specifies CASGRRGDYSNQPQHF.

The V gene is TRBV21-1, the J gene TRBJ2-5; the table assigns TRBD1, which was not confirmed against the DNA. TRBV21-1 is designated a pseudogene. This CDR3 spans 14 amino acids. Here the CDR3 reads CASSKLRGRETQYF. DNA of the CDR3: TGTGCCAGCAGCAAATTAAGGGGAAGGGAGACCCAGTACTTC.

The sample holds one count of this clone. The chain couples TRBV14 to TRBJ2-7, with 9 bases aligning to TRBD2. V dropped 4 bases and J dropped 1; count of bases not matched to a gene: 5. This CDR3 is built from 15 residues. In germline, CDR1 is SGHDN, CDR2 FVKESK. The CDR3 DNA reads TGTGCCAGCAGCCGGGCGGGAGGGCCATCCTACGAGCAGTACTTC. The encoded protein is CASSRAGGPSYEQYF. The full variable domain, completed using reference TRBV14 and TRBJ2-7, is EAGVTQFPSHSVIEKGQTVTLRCDPISGHDNLYWYRRVMGKEIKFLLHFVKESKQDESGMPNNRFLAERTGGTYSTLKVQPAELEDSGVYFCASSRAGGPSYEQYFGPGTRLTVT.

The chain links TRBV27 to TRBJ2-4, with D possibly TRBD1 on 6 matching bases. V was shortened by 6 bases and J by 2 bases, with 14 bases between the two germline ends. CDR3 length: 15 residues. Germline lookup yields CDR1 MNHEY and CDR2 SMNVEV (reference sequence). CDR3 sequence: CASRGWGRTKNIQYF. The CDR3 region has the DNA TGTGCCAGCAGGGGTTGGGGGCGGACCAAAAACATTCAGTACTTC.